This entry lists 20 T cell receptor beta chains sequenced from one sample in a study of blood T cell repertoires in COVID-19. TCRdb's table, derived via immunoSEQ multiplex PCR, lists solely in-frame clones and lacks some. The top ten hold 1.5% to 2% of the sample, which has almost 400,000 clones, under 90% seen once. Specimen: PBMCs or T cells enriched from blood (not recorded which). The source is a woman under 40 who had recovered from COVID-19.

This clone came up a few times. J is TRBJ1-5 and V is TRBV30; 8 nucleotides match TRBD1. J lost 10 bases, V lost 1 base, and 9 bases had no gene match. This CDR3 region has 14 residues. Germline V gene sequence: CDR1 GTSNPN, CDR2 SVGIG (reference sequence). The CDR3 DNA is TGTGCCTGGAGTGGGATCAGGGGGCCGGGACCCCAGCATTTT. Translating it yields CAWSGIRGPGPQHF. Full variable domain (rest looked up from reference TRBV30 and TRBJ1-5): SQTIHQWPATLVQPVGSPLSLECTVEGTSNPNLYWYRQAAGRGLQLLFYSVGIGQISSEVPQNLSASRPQDRQFILSSKKLLLSDSGFYLCAWSGIRGPGPQHFGDGTRLSIL.

CDR3 in amino acids: CASSTALSGNTIYF. The CDR3 DNA is TGTGCCAGTAGTACTGCACTCTCTGGAAACACCATATATTTT. The chain carries TRBV19 and TRBJ1-3, with D unclear. Germline lookup yields CDR1 LNHDA and CDR2 SQIVND (reference sequence). The germline V and J ends were trimmed by 4 bases and 0 bases, with 7 bases remaining between them. There are 14 residues in the CDR3.

The chain combines TRBV4-1 with TRBJ1-4; weak D call: TRBD1 (5 bases). CDR3 length: 19 residues. The V end lost 1 base, the J end lost 2 bases, and 20 bases lay between the germline ends. The V gene's germline CDR1 is MGHRA and CDR2 YSYEKL. The CDR3: CASSQGRQSFRGTNEKLFF. Here the CDR3 DNA reads TGCGCCAGCAGCCAAGGTAGACAGTCGTTTAGAGGCACTAATGAAAAACTGTTTTTT.

This clone occurred a few times. The V call is TRBV18, the J call TRBJ2-1, with TRBD2 as a possible D gene (5 bases). Trimming left V 2 bases short and J 3 bases short, with 14 bases between. The CDR3 is made up of 16 amino acids. Germline loops: CDR1 KGHSH, CDR2 LQKENI. The CDR3 bases are TGTGCCAGCTCACCAGACTTAACGGGGAACTACAATGAGCAGTTCTTC. Protein: CASSPDLTGNYNEQFF. Filled out from reference TRBV18 and TRBJ2-1, the complete variable domain reads NAGVMQNPRHLVRRRGQEARLRCSPMKGHSHVYWYRQLPEEGLKFMVYLQKENIIDESGMPKERFSAEFPKEGPSILRIQQVVRGDSAAYFCASSPDLTGNYNEQFFGPGTRLTVL.

V and J are TRBV5-1 and TRBJ1-1, with D maybe TRBD1 (5 bases). This CDR3 comprises 15 residues. Trimming pared 0 bases from V and 0 bases from J, leaving 9 bases between. Germline CDR1 is SGHRS and CDR2 is YFSETQ. The CDR3 loop reads CASSLVGGLNTEAFF. The DNA of the CDR3 is TGCGCCAGCAGCTTGGTTGGGGGGTTGAACACTGAAGCTTTCTTT.

CDR3: CASSPYPLWALNTEAFF. The CDR3 DNA follows: TGTGCCAGCTCACCATATCCGCTGTGGGCCCTGAACACTGAAGCTTTCTTT. This chain connects TRBV18 to TRBJ1-1; no firm D call. The length of the CDR3 is 17 residues. Trimming stripped 2 bases from V and 0 bases from J, with 16 bases between. Germline V lookup: CDR1 KGHSH, CDR2 LQKENI. The entire variable domain, with the rest obtained from reference TRBV18 and TRBJ1-1, is as follows: NAGVMQNPRHLVRRRGQEARLRCSPMKGHSHVYWYRQLPEEGLKFMVYLQKENIIDESGMPKERFSAEFPKEGPSILRIQQVVRGDSAAYFCASSPYPLWALNTEAFFGQGTRLTVV.

This chain connects TRBV6-5 to TRBJ1-2; 7 nucleotides match TRBD1. Germline CDR1 and CDR2: MNHEY and SVGAGI. The trim removed 4 bases at V and 14 bases at J, leaving 7 bases unmatched. The CDR3 covers 11 residues. The CDR3 loop is CASSFTGAETF. Here the CDR3 DNA reads TGTGCCAGCAGTTTTACAGGGGCTGAGACCTTC.

The chain recombines TRBV6-5 with TRBJ2-1; D remains unclear. CDR3 length equals 13 residues. Germline-derived CDR1 and CDR2 are MNHEY and SVGAGI. Trimming removed 4 bases from V and 5 bases from J, with 9 bases in between. Here the CDR3 reads CASSSSVDNEQFF. The CDR3 bases are TGTGCCAGCAGTTCCAGCGTCGACAATGAGCAGTTCTTC.

V is TRBV28 and J is TRBJ2-7, with TRBD1 identical over 7 bases. V was clipped by 5 bases and J by 3 bases; unmatched bases: 7. This CDR3 is 14 amino acids long. CDR1 and CDR2 (germline): MDHEN, SYDVKM. This CDR3 reads CASSDRDSVYEQYF. CDR3 coding DNA: TGTGCCAGCAGTGACCGGGACAGTGTCTACGAGCAGTACTTC.

The V gene is TRBV3-1 (or the pseudogene TRBV3-2), the J gene TRBJ2-3; 7 bases map to TRBD1. The CDR3 sequence is 14 residues long. Per germline, CDR1 LGHDT and CDR2 YNNKEL (reference sequence). The V gene end was trimmed by 1 base and the J gene end by 4 bases; junction bases not matched to a gene: 2. CDR3 in amino acids: CASSQVQGPDTQYF. CDR3 bases: TGTGCCAGCAGCCAAGTACAGGGGCCAGATACGCAGTATTTT.

The rearrangement links TRBV19 to TRBJ1-2, with D unclear. Germline lookup yields CDR1 LNHDA and CDR2 SQIVND (reference sequence). The CDR3 extends over 12 amino acids. V shed 7 bases and J shed 2 bases, with 8 bases lying between them. The CDR3 region has the DNA TGTGCCAGTAACACCGCCAACTATGGCTACACCTTC. Translated, it gives CASNTANYGYTF.

The genes are TRBV19 and TRBJ1-3; the D gene is possibly TRBD1 (6 bases). V was cut by 4 bases and J by 0 bases, with 16 bases left in between. CDR3 length: 17 amino acids. The germline V gene has CDR1 LNHDA and CDR2 SQIVND (reference sequence). CDR3 in DNA: TGTGCCAGTAGTACGACAGGCAGAGCGAGCTCTGGAAACACCATATATTTT. Its protein product is CASSTTGRASSGNTIYF.

This sequence joins TRBV20-1 and TRBJ1-4, with D hard to call. V lost 3 bases and J lost 8, with 10 bases in between. The CDR3 spans 12 residues. Germline lookup yields CDR1 DFQATT and CDR2 SNEGSKA (reference sequence). The CDR3 region has the DNA TGCAGTGCTAGTTATGTTAAAGAAAAACTGTTTTTT. It is translated as CSASYVKEKLFF.

This sequence joins TRBV7-3 and TRBJ2-1; 9 positions agree with TRBD1. The CDR3 runs to 15 residues. With 5 bases clipped from V and 6 bases from J, the junction kept 8 bases outside the gene matches. The germline gives CDR1 SGHTA, CDR2 FQGTGA. The CDR3 region has the DNA TGTGCCAGCAGCCTGGGACAGGGAAATCGCAATGAGCAGTTCTTC. Encoded protein: CASSLGQGNRNEQFF. The whole variable domain, remainder taken from reference TRBV7-3 and TRBJ2-1, is GAGVSQTPSNKVTEKGKYVELRCDPISGHTALYWYRQSLGQGPEFLIYFQGTGAADDSGLPNDRFFAVRPEGSVSTLKIQRTERGDSAVYLCASSLGQGNRNEQFFGPGTRLTVL.

The chain carries TRBV7-8 and TRBJ1-6; no clear D. The CDR3 spans 16 residues. V shed 1 base and J shed 2 bases, with 9 bases lying between them. Germline V CDR1 and CDR2: SGHVS, FQNEAQ. CDR3 protein: CASSLGRSTYNSPLHF. The CDR3 DNA sequence: TGTGCCAGCAGCTTAGGCCGTAGTACCTATAATTCACCCCTCCACTTT.

This clone occurred a few times. The chain is built from TRBV28 and TRBJ2-7, with a tentative D call TRBD2 (5 bases). This CDR3 spans 16 amino acids. Germline CDR1 reads MDHEN; CDR2 reads SYDVKM. The ends were cut back, 5 bases at V and 2 bases at J, with 19 bases in the middle. The CDR3 sequence: CASSPPTGWATYEQYF. Written as DNA, the CDR3 is TGTGCCAGCAGTCCCCCCACGGGGTGGGCCACCTACGAGCAGTACTTC.

The gene calls are TRBV19 and TRBJ2-6; D remains ambiguous. There are 15 residues in the CDR3. V lost 3 bases and J 2 bases, leaving 8 bases between the germline ends. Germline CDR1 is LNHDA and CDR2 is SQIVND (reference sequence). CDR3 nucleotide sequence: TGTGCCAGTAGTATCCAGGCCGCTGGGGCCAACGTCCTGACTTTC. Translating it yields CASSIQAAGANVLTF.

The J gene is TRBJ1-2, the V gene TRBV28; no clear D. V lost 5 bases and J 5 bases, leaving 21 bases between the germline ends. The CDR3 runs 16 residues. Per the germline V gene, CDR1 is MDHEN and CDR2 is SYDVKM. CDR3: CASSNPEGHSIYGYTF. CDR3 nucleotides: TGTGCCAGCAGTAACCCGGAGGGCCACTCGATATATGGCTACACCTTC.

The V call is TRBV11-2, the J call TRBJ2-3; D is undetermined. This CDR3 is built from 13 residues. Germline V CDR1 and CDR2: SGHAT, FQNNGV. V dropped 3 bases and J dropped 5 bases, with 9 bases sitting between them. CDR3 coding DNA: TGTGCCAGCAGCTTGGCTGTGATAGATACGCAGTATTTT. Protein: CASSLAVIDTQYF.

This clone was seen a few times. The V gene is TRBV2, the J gene TRBJ2-5, with D possibly TRBD2 on 6 matching bases. The CDR3 has 15 residues. Germline CDR1 is SNHLY and CDR2 is FYNNEI. Between the trimmed V and J ends, which lost 3 bases and 1 base, there was a span of 12 bases. The CDR3 protein is CASSDTGGIQETQYF. The CDR3 bases are TGTGCCAGCAGTGACACCGGAGGGATCCAAGAGACCCAGTACTTC.